Reported below is one TCR beta chain. Generated by immunoSEQ multiplex PCR, the TCRdb table keeps only in-frame clones and is missing some. The sample has under 200,000 clones, 80% to 85% seen once. This sample is drawn from a study of blood T cell repertoires in COVID-19. Sequences were obtained from PBMCs or T cells enriched from blood (not recorded which). The origin of this receptor is a woman aged 60-75 years who had recovered from COVID-19.

The CDR3 region has the DNA TGTGCCAGTAGCGCCCTTAGGGGCCCCTCTGGAAACACCATATATTTT. It encodes CASSALRGPSGNTIYF. The chain is built from TRBV19 and TRBJ1-3, with D maybe TRBD1 (5 bases). V lost 6 bases and J 0 bases, leaving 15 bases between the germline ends. There are 16 residues in the CDR3. Germline CDR1 and CDR2: LNHDA and SQIVND (reference sequence).